Below, 10 T cell receptor beta chains from the same sample are listed, as sequenced in a study of early T cells in non-severe SARS-CoV-2 infection. TCRdb re-called the 5' RACE reads with MiXCR, one entry per CDR3 protein. The repertoire holds about 64,000 distinct CDR3 sequences, around 13% seen once, with about 4% in the top ten. Input material: whole blood. Receptors were obtained from an adult who was a healthcare worker with PCR-confirmed SARS-CoV-2 infection or an uninfected control (not recorded which).

Ten or more counts support this clonotype. The chain is built from TRBV5-5 and TRBJ2-1; 7 bases are a match to TRBD1. The CDR3 has 15 residues. V lost 6 bases to trimming and J lost 0 bases; unmatched junction nucleotides: 6. Germline V gene lookup returns CDR1 SGHKS and CDR2 YYEKEE (reference sequence). CDR3 DNA sequence: TGTGCCAGCATTATCCGGGACAGCTCCTACAATGAGCAGTTCTTC. Translating it yields CASIIRDSSYNEQFF.

This clonotype has just a few counts. The V call is TRBV13, the J call TRBJ2-7; 7 nucleotides align to TRBD2. Looked up from germline, CDR1 is PRHDT and CDR2 is FYEKMQ (reference sequence). With 5 bases clipped from V and 1 base from J, the junction kept 8 bases outside the gene matches. There are 15 residues in the CDR3. The CDR3 sequence is CASSPSTSESYEQYF. For the CDR3, the DNA is TGTGCCAGCAGCCCCTCCACTAGCGAGTCCTACGAGCAGTACTTC.

The genes are TRBV6-6 and TRBJ1-1, with no clear D. CDR1 and CDR2 from the germline V gene are MNHNY and SVGAGI (reference sequence). The V end lost 8 bases, the J end lost 0 bases, and 7 bases lay between the germline ends. This CDR3 comprises 12 residues. CDR3 sequence reads: CASLWMNTEAFF. The CDR3 region has the DNA TGTGCCAGCCTATGGATGAACACTGAAGCTTTCTTT.

The rearrangement uses TRBV7-9 and TRBJ1-3; D ambiguous. The CDR3 extends over 13 amino acids. V was clipped by 1 base and J by 0 bases, with 1 base between them. Germline CDR1 is SEHNR and CDR2 is FQNEAQ (reference sequence). As DNA, the CDR3 is TGTGCCAGCAGCTTAGTCTCTGGAAACACCATATATTTT. Protein: CASSLVSGNTIYF.

This clonotype was recorded many times. The chain links TRBV5-1 to TRBJ2-3; TRBD2 matches at 7 bases. The CDR3 runs 14 residues. The J segment lost 3 bases and the V segment lost 4 bases, leaving 5 bases of the junction unmatched. Germline loops: CDR1 SGHRS, CDR2 YFSETQ. The CDR3 region is CASSQDGRTDTQYF. CDR3 bases: TGCGCCAGCAGCCAAGACGGGAGGACAGATACGCAGTATTTT. Variable domain in full (rest from reference TRBV5-1 and TRBJ2-3): KAGVTQTPRYLIKTRGQQVTLSCSPISGHRSVSWYQQTPGQGLQFLFEYFSETQRNKGNFPGRFSGRQFSNSRSEMNVSTLELGDSALYLCASSQDGRTDTQYFGPGTRLTVL.

The V call is TRBV7-3, the J call TRBJ2-2; TRBD2 might be the D (6 bases). The CDR3 loop spans 14 amino acids. Germline CDR1 SGHTA, CDR2 FQGTGA. V lost 6 bases and J lost 1, with 9 bases in between. Here the CDR3 DNA reads TGTGCCAGCAGACCGGGACTGAACACCGGGGAGCTGTTTTTT. It encodes CASRPGLNTGELFF.

This clonotype turned up a few times. The rearrangement links TRBV11-2 to TRBJ1-1, with 7 bases aligning to TRBD1. CDR3 length equals 14 residues. Per the germline V gene, CDR1 is SGHAT and CDR2 is FQNNGV. The V and J ends lost 4 bases and 10 bases, in that order; junction bases with no gene match: 12. The CDR3 DNA follows: TGTGCCAGCAGCTCGACAGGGACTTTATTTGGAGCTTTCTTT. The encoded protein is CASSSTGTLFGAFF.

The chain joins TRBV10-3 to TRBJ2-7; D ambiguous. CDR3 length: 11 residues. Per germline, CDR1 ENHRY and CDR2 SYGVKD. V was pared by 3 bases and J by 3 bases, with 3 bases between. This CDR3 is CAISDGYEQYF. Written as DNA, the CDR3 is TGTGCCATCAGTGACGGCTACGAGCAGTACTTC.

A few counts support this clonotype. V usage is TRBV6-6 and J usage is TRBJ2-3; 12 bases match TRBD2. Germline CDR1 and CDR2: MNHNY and SVGAGI (reference sequence). The CDR3 covers 15 residues. V shed 5 bases and J 3 bases; nucleotides not matched to a gene: 3. The CDR3 DNA is TGTGCCAGCAGTCAGACTAGCGGGGGAACAGATACGCAGTATTTT. Amino acids: CASSQTSGGTDTQYF.

This chain links TRBV27 with TRBJ1-2; D is undetermined. This CDR3 has 14 residues. Trimming took 5 bases from V and 0 from J, leaving 10 bases between them. The germline CDR1 and CDR2 sequences are MNHEY and SMNVEV (reference sequence). For the CDR3, the DNA is TGTGCCAGCAGTGAGCGAGGAGCTAACTATGGCTACACCTTC. It translates to CASSERGANYGYTF.